These 16 T cell receptor beta chains came from one sample sequenced in a study of shared clonotypes between healthy human individuals. Profiled with immunoSEQ multiplex PCR; TCRdb holds only in-frame clones, not every one. The sample comprises approximately 500,000 clones, roughly 78% of which are singletons, and 10% to 15% rests with the top ten. Sequencing input: PBMCs. These receptors were collected from a woman aged 35 to 49 in good health. Some clones in this sample may be carry-over from other donors' samples.

With respect to this clone: A much larger clonotype is one base distant, so this may be a read error. Other DNA variants within this sample encode the same CDR3. The chain carries TRBV30 and TRBJ2-7; tentatively, D is TRBD1 (6 bases). The CDR3 totals 13 residues. Germline V gene sequence: CDR1 GTSNPN, CDR2 SVGIG (reference sequence). Trimming cost V 1 base and J 7 bases, with 14 bases left between them. The CDR3 reads CAWSGTAFGEQYF. The CDR3 DNA follows: TGTGCCTGGAGTGGGACAGCCTTTGGAGAGCAGTACTTC.

V gene TRBV11-3 combines with J gene TRBJ2-1, with 9 bases aligning to TRBD2. V lost 5 bases and J lost 5; bases outside the gene matches: 10. CDR1 and CDR2 (germline): SGHNT, YENEEA. This CDR3 is built from 16 residues. The CDR3 spells CASSVQGLAGNNEQFF. CDR3 in DNA: TGTGCCAGCAGCGTTCAAGGCCTAGCGGGAAACAATGAGCAGTTCTTC. Looking up the rest from reference TRBV11-3 and TRBJ2-1 gives the full variable domain: EAGVVQSPRYKIIEKKQPVAFWCNPISGHNTLYWYLQNLGQGPELLIRYENEEAVDDSQLPKDRFSAERLKGVDSTLKIQPAELGDSAVYLCASSVQGLAGNNEQFFGPGTRLTVL.

This chain uses TRBV29-1 with TRBJ2-5, with D maybe TRBD2 (6 bases). The CDR3 runs 13 residues. Germline V gene lookup returns CDR1 SQVTM and CDR2 ANQGSEA. V lost 7 bases and J lost 2, with 14 bases in between. The CDR3 DNA follows: TGCAGCGCCCGTCCTAGCGCACAAGAGACCCAGTACTTC. It is translated as CSARPSAQETQYF. The full variable domain, rest sourced from reference TRBV29-1 and TRBJ2-5, is SAVISQKPSRDICQRGTSLTIQCQVDSQVTMMFWYRQQPGQSLTLIATANQGSEATYESGFVIDKFPISRPNLTFSTLTVSNMSPEDSSIYLCSARPSAQETQYFGPGTRLLVL.

This chain uses TRBV5-1 with TRBJ2-2; D ambiguous. Trimming removed 5 bases from V and 1 base from J, with 24 bases in between. Germline CDR1 reads SGHRS; CDR2 reads YFSETQ. The CDR3 is 19 residues long. The CDR3 coding sequence is TGCGCCAGCAGTTTAGGACCCTACCCCCCAAGAGAGAACACCGGGGAGCTGTTTTTT. Protein product: CASSLGPYPPRENTGELFF.

The chain uses TRBV6-5 and TRBJ2-7, with D perhaps matching TRBD1 or TRBD2 (5 bases each). The CDR3 sequence is 15 residues long. Trimming took 5 bases from V and 7 from J, leaving 21 bases between them. From germline, CDR1 is MNHEY and CDR2 SVGAGI. The CDR3 region is CASSPPGRNLGEQYF. CDR3 sequence (DNA): TGTGCCAGCAGTCCCCCGGGGCGGAACCTCGGGGAGCAGTACTTC.

The CDR3 here is CASSEGILAEGGGTQYF. CDR3 DNA sequence: TGTGCCAGCAGTGAAGGAATACTAGCGGAGGGTGGAGGGACCCAGTACTTC. The V gene is TRBV6-1, the J gene TRBJ2-5, with TRBD2 identical over 8 bases. Germline V gives CDR1 MNHNS, CDR2 SASEGT. The V gene end was trimmed by 1 base and the J gene end by 7 bases; junction bases not matched to a gene: 14. This CDR3 comprises 17 residues.

This clone was seen repeatedly, ten times or more. This chain uses TRBV4-2 with TRBJ2-1, with 13 bases matching TRBD2. Per the germline V gene, CDR1 is LGHNA and CDR2 is YNFKEQ. The CDR3 length is 15 residues. V lost 4 bases to trimming and J lost 5 bases; unmatched junction nucleotides: 2. The CDR3 sequence is CASSLGTSGNNEQFF. For the CDR3, the DNA is TGTGCCAGCAGCCTTGGGACTAGCGGGAACAATGAGCAGTTCTTC.

V is TRBV2 and J is TRBJ1-5; 9 bases are shared with TRBD1. After removal of 4 bases from V and 1 base from J, the junction contained 11 bases not matched to a gene. The CDR3 extends over 18 amino acids. Germline values: CDR1 SNHLY, CDR2 FYNNEI. The CDR3 spells CASSGEAGQGGSNQPQHF. The CDR3 DNA is TGTGCCAGCAGTGGGGAGGCGGGACAGGGCGGAAGCAATCAGCCCCAGCATTTT.

The V gene is TRBV5-8, the J gene TRBJ2-3, with D uncertain. The germline CDR1 and CDR2 sequences are SGHTS and YDEGEE. The CDR3 is 12 residues long. V was cut by 6 bases and J by 3 bases, with 8 bases left in between. CDR3 in DNA: TGTGCCAGCACGATGAGGACAGATACGCAGTATTTT. Translation gives CASTMRTDTQYF. Based on the CDR3 plus reference TRBV5-8 and TRBJ2-3, the full variable domain is EAGVTQSPTHLIKTRGQQATLRCSPISGHTSVYWYQQALGLGLQFLLWYDEGEERNRGNFPPRFSGRQFPNYSSELNVNALELEDSALYLCASTMRTDTQYFGPGTRLTVL.

This clone has only a few counts. This chain joins TRBV27 and TRBJ2-3; D uncertain. CDR3 length: 11 residues. Germline values: CDR1 MNHEY, CDR2 SMNVEV (reference sequence). V shed 2 bases and J shed 5 bases, with 2 bases lying between them. This CDR3 is CASSLEDTQYF. CDR3 bases: TGTGCCAGCAGTTTAGAAGATACGCAGTATTTT.

This chain joins TRBV19 and TRBJ2-7, with 10 bases lining up with TRBD2. This CDR3 has 15 residues. V lost 1 base and J lost 5; bases outside the gene matches: 5. Germline CDR1 reads LNHDA; CDR2 reads SQIVND (reference sequence). The CDR3 sequence is CASSIVLAGIDEQYF. In DNA, the CDR3 is TGTGCCAGTAGTATAGTACTAGCGGGAATAGACGAGCAGTACTTC.

This rearrangement joins TRBV5-1 to TRBJ1-6; 7 bases are shared with TRBD1. V was clipped by 4 bases and J by 7 bases; unmatched bases: 8. Germline V gene lookup returns CDR1 SGHRS and CDR2 YFSETQ. The CDR3 has 15 residues. The CDR3: CASSRGGTANSPLHF. The CDR3 DNA follows: TGCGCCAGCAGCAGAGGCGGGACAGCCAATTCACCCCTCCACTTT.

The rearrangement joins TRBV5-1 to TRBJ2-1, with 9 bases aligning to TRBD1. V was clipped by 4 bases and J by 3 bases; unmatched bases: 5. Germline V gene lookup returns CDR1 SGHRS and CDR2 YFSETQ. The CDR3 runs 15 residues. The CDR3 here is CASSPDRGNYNEQFF. CDR3 in DNA: TGCGCCAGCAGCCCGGACAGGGGCAACTACAATGAGCAGTTCTTC.

V is TRBV28 and J is TRBJ2-7; the D gene is possibly TRBD2 (5 bases). Trimming took off 4 bases at V and 0 bases at J, with 7 bases between the two ends. The CDR3 is 13 amino acids. Per germline, CDR1 MDHEN and CDR2 SYDVKM. The CDR3 DNA is TGTGCCAGCAGTTCGGGATTCTCCTACGAGCAGTACTTC. Protein sequence: CASSSGFSYEQYF.

V is TRBV6-6 and J is TRBJ1-2; 7 bases are a match to TRBD1. The CDR3 runs to 13 residues. The V gene's germline CDR1 is MNHNY and CDR2 SVGAGI (reference sequence). With V trimmed by 8 bases and J by 2 bases, 5 bases remained unmatched. The CDR3 nucleotides read TGTGCCAGCCTCGGGACAGCCAACTATGGCTACACCTTC. Protein sequence: CASLGTANYGYTF.

This sequence joins TRBV5-1 and TRBJ1-3, with TRBD1 matching over 7 bases. After removal of 2 bases from V and 4 bases from J, the junction contained 3 bases not matched to a gene. The germline CDR1 and CDR2 sequences are SGHRS and YFSETQ. The CDR3 contains 14 residues. The CDR3 coding sequence is TGCGCCAGCAGCTTTGGACAGGCGGGAAACACCATATATTTT. Protein product: CASSFGQAGNTIYF.